The 17 T cell receptor beta chains in this list originate from one sample, sequenced in a study of beta chain features in type 1 diabetes. The authors reverse transcribed all of the isolated RNA, so sequencing captured expressed TCRB transcripts. Profiling relied on immunoSEQ multiplex PCR, and the TCRdb table lists in-frame clones only, not all of them. The profile shows about 250,000 clones, roughly 15% of them singletons. Sequencing input: naive CD4+ T cells from blood. All receptors derive from a woman between 40 and 50 years old in good health.

This clone was seen at least ten times. This chain uses TRBV28 with TRBJ2-4, with 8 bases matching TRBD1. The V gene's germline CDR1 is MDHEN and CDR2 SYDVKM. V lost 6 bases, J lost 9 bases, and 10 bases stayed unmatched. The CDR3 runs 14 residues. The CDR3 nucleotides are TGTGCCAGCAGGACCCGTGGTGACAGGGGCATTCAGTACTTC. Protein: CASRTRGDRGIQYF.

There are a few counts of this clone. V usage is TRBV10-3 and J usage is TRBJ1-5, with 10 bases matching TRBD1. The junction had 3 bases not matched to a gene; V was cut back by 8 bases and J by 5 bases. This CDR3 contains 13 residues. Looked up from germline, CDR1 is ENHRY and CDR2 is SYGVKD. The CDR3 DNA is TGTGCCATCGGTGGACAGGGGGATCAGCCCCAGCATTTT. Residues: CAIGGQGDQPQHF.

This clone turned up a few times. V usage is TRBV11-2 and J usage is TRBJ2-2, with D perhaps matching TRBD2 (6 bases). This CDR3 is built from 13 residues. Germline V gene sequence: CDR1 SGHAT, CDR2 FQNNGV. V was clipped by 7 bases and J by 6 bases, with 12 bases between them. The CDR3, as DNA: TGTGCCAGCACGCTAGCGAGGGCCGGGGAGCTGTTTTTT. As protein: CASTLARAGELFF.

Here the CDR3 reads CASGEGMEPQHF. The CDR3 region has the DNA TGTGCCAGCGGGGAGGGGATGGAGCCCCAGCATTTT. The rearrangement links TRBV6-6 to TRBJ1-5; a weak D match, TRBD1 (5 bases). V lost 8 bases to trimming and J lost 8 bases, with 13 bases between them. Per the germline V gene, CDR1 is MNHNY and CDR2 is SVGAGI (reference sequence). CDR3 length: 12 residues.

In this sample, this clone turned up a few times. The genes are TRBV27 and TRBJ2-3; TRBD2 might be the D (6 bases). The germline V and J ends were trimmed by 0 bases and 1 base, with 8 bases remaining between them. Germline V gives CDR1 MNHEY, CDR2 SMNVEV (reference sequence). The CDR3 runs to 15 residues. The CDR3 here is CASSLSGTGTDTQYF. CDR3 DNA: TGTGCCAGCAGTTTATCAGGGACTGGCACAGATACGCAGTATTTT.

This clone was observed a handful of times. The chain combines TRBV6-6 with TRBJ1-1, with 7 positions matching TRBD1. The V segment lost 4 bases and the J segment 1 base; nucleotides outside the gene matches: 6. The CDR3 totals 15 residues. CDR1 and CDR2 (germline): MNHNY, SVGAGI (reference sequence). CDR3 region: CASSSPRDRNTEAFF. The DNA of the CDR3 is TGTGCCAGCAGTTCTCCGAGGGACAGGAACACTGAAGCTTTCTTT.

The V gene is TRBV4-3, the J gene TRBJ1-6, with a tentative D call TRBD1 (6 bases). Trimming pared 2 bases from V and 7 bases from J, leaving 9 bases between. The CDR3 is 14 residues long. CDR1 LGHNA and CDR2 YSLEER come from the germline V gene. CDR3 loop: CASSQRTGNSPLHF. The CDR3 coding sequence is TGCGCCAGCAGCCAAAGAACAGGGAATTCACCCCTCCACTTT.

The chain couples TRBV5-4 to TRBJ2-7, with TRBD2 matching 9 bases. The germline CDR1 and CDR2 sequences are SGHNT and YYREEE (reference sequence). With V trimmed by 2 bases and J by 7 bases, 7 bases remained unmatched. This CDR3 has 14 amino acids. This chain's CDR3 is CASSFGGGAGEQYF. The DNA of the CDR3 is TGTGCCAGCAGCTTTGGCGGGGGGGCGGGTGAGCAGTACTTC.

This clone came up a few times. The rearrangement joins TRBV5-1 to TRBJ2-7, with TRBD2 as a possible D gene (6 bases). This CDR3 comprises 14 residues. Germline lookup yields CDR1 SGHRS and CDR2 YFSETQ. Trimming left V 4 bases short and J 2 bases short, with 13 bases between. DNA for the CDR3: TGCGCCAGCAGCCCCGGGGAGGTGGCCTACGAGCAGTACTTC. It encodes CASSPGEVAYEQYF.

This clone showed up just a few times. The V and J genes are TRBV18 and TRBJ2-4, with TRBD1 identical over 8 bases. Germline V gene sequence: CDR1 KGHSH, CDR2 LQKENI. The CDR3 loop spans 17 amino acids. Trimming removed 1 base from V and 2 bases from J; junction bases left unmatched: 7. The CDR3 DNA follows: TGTGCCAGCTCACCACTACCAGGGGGCTCTACCAAAAACATTCAGTACTTC. Translated, it gives CASSPLPGGSTKNIQYF.

This clone turned up a few times. This rearrangement joins TRBV29-1 to TRBJ1-1, with D possibly TRBD1 on 6 matching bases. The CDR3 covers 15 residues. V was trimmed by 4 bases and J by 5 bases, leaving 20 bases between them. Germline CDR1 and CDR2: SQVTM and ANQGSEA. The CDR3 DNA sequence: TGCAGCGTTGGGGGTCGTGGTCCAGGGGTTACTGAAGCTTTCTTT. This encodes CSVGGRGPGVTEAFF.

The chain couples TRBV5-8 to TRBJ2-1; weak D call: TRBD2 (6 bases). Trimming removed 0 bases from V and 9 bases from J, with 10 bases in between. Germline loops: CDR1 SGHTS, CDR2 YDEGEE. This CDR3 comprises 13 residues. The CDR3 region is CASSLGGAAEQFF. The CDR3 bases are TGTGCCAGCAGCTTGGGCGGGGCCGCTGAGCAGTTCTTC. Filled out from reference TRBV5-8 and TRBJ2-1, the complete variable domain reads EAGVTQSPTHLIKTRGQQATLRCSPISGHTSVYWYQQALGLGLQFLLWYDEGEERNRGNFPPRFSGRQFPNYSSELNVNALELEDSALYLCASSLGGAAEQFFGPGTRLTVL.

This chain uses TRBV5-1 with TRBJ2-1, with D possibly TRBD2 on 6 matching bases. The CDR3 contains 14 residues. Germline V gene sequence: CDR1 SGHRS, CDR2 YFSETQ. V lost 1 base and J lost 4, with 9 bases in between. The CDR3 loop reads CASSLYSGYNEQFF. The CDR3, as DNA: TGCGCCAGCAGCTTGTACAGCGGGTACAATGAGCAGTTCTTC.

This clone was observed a handful of times. The V gene is TRBV7-2, the J gene TRBJ1-2; no definite D call. CDR1 is SGHTA and CDR2 is FQGNSA in the germline V gene. The CDR3 runs to 16 residues. The V end lost 2 bases, the J end lost 4 bases, and 17 bases lay between the germline ends. CDR3 in DNA: TGTGCCAGCAGCTTACACGCGGGCTCGTCTAGCTATGGCTACACCTTC. This gives the protein CASSLHAGSSSYGYTF.

The V gene is TRBV7-6, the J gene TRBJ2-7; 7 bases fit TRBD1. This CDR3 has 13 residues. Trimming took 3 bases from V and 3 from J; bases not matched to a gene: 2. CDR1 is SGHVS, CDR2 FNYEAQ, per germline. DNA of the CDR3: TGTGCCAGCAGCTTGGACAGGTTCTACGAGCAGTACTTC. Residues: CASSLDRFYEQYF.

This clone was observed a few times. The chain combines TRBV11-2 with TRBJ2-7, with TRBD1 matching over 9 bases. Germline assignment: CDR1 SGHAT and CDR2 FQNNGV. J gave up 7 bases and V 2 bases, and 6 bases lay outside the gene matches. The CDR3 sequence is 14 residues long. The CDR3 sequence: CASSLNRGLREQYF. The DNA of the CDR3 is TGTGCCAGCAGCTTAAACAGGGGGCTCCGGGAGCAGTACTTC.

This clone was observed a few times. The rearrangement links TRBV7-8 to TRBJ2-5; 9 nucleotides agree with TRBD1. From germline, CDR1 is SGHVS and CDR2 FQNEAQ. The CDR3 length is 14 residues. The V gene end was trimmed by 6 bases and the J gene end by 2 bases; junction bases not matched to a gene: 4. The CDR3 nucleotides read TGTGCCAGCAGTACGGGACAGGGACAAGAGACCCAGTACTTC. It encodes CASSTGQGQETQYF.